Listed below are T cell receptor beta chains from one sample, sequenced in a study of T cell responses to AZD1222 COVID-19 vaccine. TCRdb's table, derived via immunoSEQ multiplex PCR, lists solely in-frame clones and lacks some. The sample has around 160,000 clones, about 88% seen once. Sequences were derived from peripheral blood, sampled on day 0 of AZD1222 vaccination. Source of these receptors: an adult in good health. CDR3s include the opening cysteine and the closing phenylalanine or tryptophan. D genes are given only for firm matches. Rows may omit the clone size; those that give it use once, few, many or a size class.

D: -
J: TRBJ1-1
V: TRBV21-1
size: -
DNA: TGTGCCAGCAGCAAAGTGACTTACTGGGCGGCTGAAGCTTTCTTT
CDR3: CASSKVTYWAAEAFF

D: TRBD1
J: TRBJ1-4
V: TRBV6-5
size: -
DNA: TGTGCCAGCAAAGACAGGGCGCCGGGGAATGAAAAACTGTTTTTT
CDR3: CASKDRAPGNEKLFF

D: TRBD1
J: TRBJ2-5
V: TRBV7-2
size: -
DNA: TGTGCCAGCAGCGGACGACAGGGTAAAGAGACCCAGTACTTC
CDR3: CASSGRQGKETQYF

D: -
J: TRBJ1-2
V: TRBV11-2
size: -
DNA: TGTGCCAGCAGCTTAGAACGACAGGTTCTTGGCTACACCTTC
CDR3: CASSLERQVLGYTF

D: TRBD2
J: TRBJ2-7
V: TRBV27
size: once
DNA: TGTGCTTCATCAACTAGCGGGGACTACGAGCAGTACTTC
CDR3: CASSTSGDYEQYF

D: -
J: TRBJ2-1
V: TRBV7-3
size: -
DNA: TGTGCCAGCAGCTTACAACAGGGTTCGTACAATGAGCAGTTCTTC
CDR3: CASSLQQGSYNEQFF

D: -
J: TRBJ2-6
V: TRBV5-3
size: once
DNA: TGTGCCAGAAGCTTGGTGGACGGCCACTCTGGGGCCAACGTCCTGACTTTC
CDR3: CARSLVDGHSGANVLTF

D: -
J: TRBJ1-1
V: TRBV18
size: once
DNA: TGTGCCAGCTCACCACCTAATGAGAACACTGAAGCTTTCTTT
CDR3: CASSPPNENTEAFF

D: -
J: TRBJ2-5
V: TRBV30
size: -
DNA: TGTGCCTGGAAGGACCGGGGCTGGGAGACCCAGTACTTC
CDR3: CAWKDRGWETQYF

D: -
J: TRBJ2-7
V: TRBV19
size: -
DNA: TGTGCCACAAAACCCTCGGGGAGGGGGCGAAACGAGCAGTACTTC
CDR3: CATKPSGRGRNEQYF

D: TRBD2
J: TRBJ2-7
V: TRBV7-2
size: -
DNA: TGTGCCAGCAGCAAGAGCGGGGGGCCCAACTACGAGCAGTACTTC
CDR3: CASSKSGGPNYEQYF

D: -
J: TRBJ1-3
V: TRBV6-6
size: -
DNA: TGTGCCAGCAGTTACTCTCCCAGGGAGTCTGGAAACACCATATATTTT
CDR3: CASSYSPRESGNTIYF

D: -
J: TRBJ1-1
V: TRBV11-2
size: -
DNA: TGTGCCAGCAGCCTCCCCAGGGGCAGGGCACCCCTAATCGCTGAAGCTTTCTTT
CDR3: CASSLPRGRAPLIAEAFF

D: TRBD1
J: TRBJ1-2
V: TRBV11-1
size: -
DNA: TGTGCCAGCAGCACGACAGGGTCTAGCTACACCTTC
CDR3: CASSTTGSSYTF

D: -
J: TRBJ1-6
V: TRBV6-5
size: -
DNA: TGTGCCAGCAGTTACTCGAATGTAGGTAATTCACCCCTCCACTTT
CDR3: CASSYSNVGNSPLHF

D: -
J: TRBJ2-1
V: TRBV5-6
size: -
DNA: TGTGCCAGCAGCTTGGGGCTGGCAACCTACAATGAGCAGTTCTTC
CDR3: CASSLGLATYNEQFF

D: -
J: TRBJ2-3
V: TRBV7-9
size: few
DNA: TGTGCCAGCAGCTTAGGGGCCCAAGCCACAGATACGCAGTATTTT
CDR3: CASSLGAQATDTQYF

D: -
J: TRBJ2-5
V: TRBV3-1/TRBV3-2
size: once
DNA: TGTGCCAGGACGATGGGGTACCAAGAGACCCAGTACTTC
CDR3: CARTMGYQETQYF

D: -
J: TRBJ1-5
V: TRBV5-3
size: -
DNA: TGTGCCAGAAGCATGCACTTCGGGGCCCTGAATCAGCCCCAGCATTTT
CDR3: CARSMHFGALNQPQHF

D: TRBD1
J: TRBJ2-1
V: TRBV7-9
size: -
DNA: TGTGCCAGCAGCTTAGCGTGGCAGGGGGCCATCTACAATGAGCAGTTCTTC
CDR3: CASSLAWQGAIYNEQFF

D: TRBD1
J: TRBJ1-2
V: TRBV4-1
size: -
DNA: TGCGCCAGCAGCCCCACCGGGACAGGGAAATTTGGCTACACCTTC
CDR3: CASSPTGTGKFGYTF

D: -
J: TRBJ2-7
V: TRBV6-2/TRBV6-3
size: -
DNA: TGTGCCAGCAGTACTACCTACGAGCAGTACTTC
CDR3: CASSTTYEQYF

D: -
J: TRBJ2-7
V: TRBV12-3/TRBV12-4
size: -
DNA: TGTGCCAGCAGTTTTGGGGTTTTTCAAGAGCAGTACTTC
CDR3: CASSFGVFQEQYF

D: -
J: TRBJ1-5
V: TRBV28
size: -
DNA: TGTGCCAGCGGGTACAATCAGCCCCAGCATTTT
CDR3: CASGYNQPQHF

D: TRBD2
J: TRBJ2-1
V: TRBV6-2/TRBV6-3
size: once
DNA: TGTGCCAGCAGTTACCTCCAGGCTAGCGGGAGGCAACACAATGAGCAGTTCTTC
CDR3: CASSYLQASGRQHNEQFF

D: TRBD1
J: TRBJ1-1
V: TRBV14
size: once
DNA: TGTGCCAGCAGCCAAGTCGGGACAGGGAACACTGAAGCTTTCTTT
CDR3: CASSQVGTGNTEAFF

D: -
J: TRBJ2-7
V: TRBV7-9
size: -
DNA: TGTGCCAGCAGCCTACAGGCCGTCCGGGACGAGCAGTACTTC
CDR3: CASSLQAVRDEQYF

D: TRBD1
J: TRBJ1-5
V: TRBV27
size: -
DNA: TGTGCCAGCAGATTACAGGGGGGGGATCAGCCCCAGCATTTT
CDR3: CASRLQGGDQPQHF

D: TRBD1
J: TRBJ1-2
V: TRBV19
size: -
DNA: TGTGCCAGTAGTATCACGGGGACAGCTAACTATGGCTACACCTTC
CDR3: CASSITGTANYGYTF

D: -
J: TRBJ1-1
V: TRBV5-6
size: -
DNA: TGTGCCAGCAGCGCACAGGAGATGAACACTGAAGCTTTCTTT
CDR3: CASSAQEMNTEAFF

D: TRBD2
J: TRBJ2-3
V: TRBV19
size: once
DNA: TGTGCCAGTAGTCGGAGCGGGAACCCAGATACGCAGTATTTT
CDR3: CASSRSGNPDTQYF

D: -
J: TRBJ2-7
V: TRBV5-6
size: -
DNA: TGTGCCAGCAGCTTGTGGCAGGGGACCCACGAGCAGTACTTC
CDR3: CASSLWQGTHEQYF

D: -
J: TRBJ2-5
V: TRBV20-1
size: once
DNA: TGCAGTGCTTTCGAAGAGACCCAGTACTTC
CDR3: CSAFEETQYF

D: -
J: TRBJ1-5
V: TRBV9
size: -
DNA: TGTGCCAGCAGCGTATCAGGGACGGCGAATCAGCCCCAGCATTTT
CDR3: CASSVSGTANQPQHF

D: -
J: TRBJ2-7
V: TRBV27
size: -
DNA: TGTGCCAGCAGTCCCCCAGGTGTGCGGGACATTACCTACGAGCAGTACTTC
CDR3: CASSPPGVRDITYEQYF

D: -
J: TRBJ2-2
V: TRBV27
size: -
DNA: TGTGCCAGCAGCGGGGAGAACACCGGGGAGCTGTTTTTT
CDR3: CASSGENTGELFF

D: TRBD1
J: TRBJ1-2
V: TRBV15
size: few
DNA: TGTGCCACCAGCATTACAGGGGGTCGACTGGATGGCTACACCTTC
CDR3: CATSITGGRLDGYTF

D: -
J: TRBJ1-2
V: TRBV12-3/TRBV12-4
size: once
DNA: TGTGCCAGCAGTTTGGGGGGGGATGGCTACACCTTC
CDR3: CASSLGGDGYTF

D: -
J: TRBJ2-7
V: TRBV5-1
size: -
DNA: TGCGCCAGCAGCTTTGAACACCCAAACTACGAGCAGTACTTC
CDR3: CASSFEHPNYEQYF

D: TRBD1
J: TRBJ2-7
V: TRBV7-9
size: few
DNA: TGTGCCAGCAGCTCCGGGACAGGGGCACTCTACGAGCAGTACTTC
CDR3: CASSSGTGALYEQYF

D: TRBD2
J: TRBJ2-2
V: TRBV6-1
size: -
DNA: TGTGCCAGCAGTGAACGGCTAGCGGGGGGAGCCGGGGAGCTGTTTTTT
CDR3: CASSERLAGGAGELFF

D: TRBD1
J: TRBJ2-5
V: TRBV23-1
size: -
DNA: TGCGCCAGCAGTCAATTTGACAGGGCCGTAGAGTGGTGCCAAGAGACCCAGTACTTC
CDR3: CASSQFDRAVEWCQETQYF

D: -
J: TRBJ1-5
V: TRBV6-2/TRBV6-3
size: few
DNA: TGTGCCAGCAGTCCAGACCCCGCAGGGGGCAATCAGCCCCAGCATTTT
CDR3: CASSPDPAGGNQPQHF

D: -
J: TRBJ2-1
V: TRBV13
size: once
DNA: TGTGCCAGCAGCTTAGCAGGGGACTACAATGAGCAGTTCTTC
CDR3: CASSLAGDYNEQFF

D: -
J: TRBJ2-5
V: TRBV7-2
size: -
DNA: TGTGCCAGCAGCTTAGGGGCAGGGTGGGAGACCCAGTACTTC
CDR3: CASSLGAGWETQYF